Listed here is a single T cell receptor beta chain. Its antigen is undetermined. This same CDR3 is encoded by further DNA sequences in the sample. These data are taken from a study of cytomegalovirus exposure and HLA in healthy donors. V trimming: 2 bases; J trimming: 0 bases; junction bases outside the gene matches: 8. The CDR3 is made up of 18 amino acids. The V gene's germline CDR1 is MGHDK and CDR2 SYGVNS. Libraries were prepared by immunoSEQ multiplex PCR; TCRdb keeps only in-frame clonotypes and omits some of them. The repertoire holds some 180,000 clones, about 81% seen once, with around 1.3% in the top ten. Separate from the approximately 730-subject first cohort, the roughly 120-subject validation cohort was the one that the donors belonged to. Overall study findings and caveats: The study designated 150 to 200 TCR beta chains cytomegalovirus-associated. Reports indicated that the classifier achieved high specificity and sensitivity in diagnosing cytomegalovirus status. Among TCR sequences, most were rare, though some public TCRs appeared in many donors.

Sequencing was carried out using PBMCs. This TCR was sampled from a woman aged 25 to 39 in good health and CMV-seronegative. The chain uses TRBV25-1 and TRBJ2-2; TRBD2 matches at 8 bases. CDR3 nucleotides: TGTGCCAGCAGTGAACCCCCCGGGGGGGGTTCGAACACCGGGGAGCTGTTTTTT. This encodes CASSEPPGGGSNTGELFF.